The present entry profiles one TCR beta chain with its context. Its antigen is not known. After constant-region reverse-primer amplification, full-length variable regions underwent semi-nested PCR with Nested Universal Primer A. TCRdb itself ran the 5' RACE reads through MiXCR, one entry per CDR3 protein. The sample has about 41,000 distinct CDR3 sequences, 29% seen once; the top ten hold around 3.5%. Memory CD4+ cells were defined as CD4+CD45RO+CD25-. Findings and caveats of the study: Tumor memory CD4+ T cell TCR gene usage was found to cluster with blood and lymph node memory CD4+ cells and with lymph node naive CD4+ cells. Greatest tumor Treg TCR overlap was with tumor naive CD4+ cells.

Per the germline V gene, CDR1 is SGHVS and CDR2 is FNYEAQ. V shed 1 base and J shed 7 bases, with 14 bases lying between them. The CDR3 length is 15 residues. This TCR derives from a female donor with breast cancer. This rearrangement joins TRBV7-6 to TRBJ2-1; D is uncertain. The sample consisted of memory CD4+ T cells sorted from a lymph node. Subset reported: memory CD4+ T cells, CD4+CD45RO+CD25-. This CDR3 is CASSLGLGVGNEQFF. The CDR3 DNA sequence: TGTGCCAGCAGCTTAGGCCTCGGCGTGGGGAATGAGCAGTTCTTC.